These 23 T cell receptor beta chains were sequenced from one sample in a study of CD8 T cells in ankylosing spondylitis. One entry per CDR3 protein, called by TCRdb with MiXCR from the 5' RACE reads. The sample yields some 800,000 distinct CDR3 sequences, approximately 12% seen once. Points from the study as a whole: For ankylosing spondylitis blood, a TCR beta motif of fewer than 10 highly homologous variants appeared characteristic.

Their recognized antigens are unknown. The sequenced sample consisted of blood, either unsorted or a sorted T cell fraction (not recorded which). These receptor sequences come from a male donor with ankylosing spondylitis.

This clonotype was observed a few times. V gene TRBV12-5 combines with J gene TRBJ2-5, with 8 positions matching TRBD1. This CDR3 region has 13 residues. J was trimmed by 4 bases and V by 7 bases; bases with no gene match: 5. Germline assignment: CDR1 LGHNT and CDR2 FRNRAP. CDR3 in DNA: TGTGCTAGTGCCAGGGGGCGCGGAGAGACCCAGTACTTC. Translation: CASARGRGETQYF.

The chain combines TRBV12-3 or TRBV12-4 with TRBJ2-3, with a possible D match to TRBD2 (5 bases). Trimming cost V 5 bases and J 3 bases, with 12 bases left between them. The CDR3 runs 14 residues. The CDR3 loop is CASSRETPTDTQYF. DNA for the CDR3: TGTGCCAGCAGTAGGGAGACCCCAACAGATACGCAGTATTTT.

The J gene is TRBJ2-3, the V gene TRBV7-9; the D gene could be TRBD1 or TRBD2 (5 bases each). CDR3 length: 12 amino acids. Trimming shortened V by 5 bases and J by 10 bases, and 13 bases separated the two germline ends. Germline CDR1 SEHNR, CDR2 FQNEAQ (reference sequence). The CDR3 region has the DNA TGTGCCAGCAGCCCCGAGGGGAGTGCGCAGTATTTT. It specifies CASSPEGSAQYF.

This clonotype was seen many times. V and J are TRBV4-3 and TRBJ2-4, with TRBD2 identical over 16 bases. The CDR3 extends over 17 amino acids. The germline gives CDR1 LGHNA, CDR2 YSLEER. Trimming at V came to 4 bases and at J to 2 bases, leaving 2 bases not matched to a gene. CDR3 loop: CASSRGLAGGPKNIQYF. In nucleotides, the CDR3 is TGCGCCAGCAGCCGGGGACTAGCGGGGGGGCCCAAAAACATTCAGTACTTC.

This clonotype was picked up a small number of times. The chain has TRBV9 and TRBJ2-7; D may be TRBD2 (5 bases). This CDR3 region has 14 residues. Germline assignment: CDR1 SGDLS and CDR2 YYNGEE. Between the trimmed V and J ends, which lost 4 bases and 4 bases, there was a span of 15 bases. CDR3 loop: CASSPGRGQYEQYF. The CDR3 DNA reads TGTGCCAGCAGCCCCGGAAGAGGGCAGTACGAGCAGTACTTC.

This clonotype appeared a few times. The CDR3 DNA reads TGTGCCAGCAGCCCGGGACGCTACCAAGAGACCCAGTACTTC. Translated: CASSPGRYQETQYF. V and J are TRBV7-2 and TRBJ2-5; either TRBD1 or TRBD2 may supply D (5 bases each). V was trimmed by 5 bases and J by 0 bases, leaving 10 bases between them. The CDR3 runs 14 residues. Per the germline V gene, CDR1 is SGHTA and CDR2 is FQGNSA.

Many counts were recorded for this clonotype. The V and J genes are TRBV7-2 and TRBJ2-1; no firm D call. In germline, CDR1 is SGHTA, CDR2 FQGNSA. This CDR3 has 13 amino acids. Trimming took 1 base from V and 7 from J, leaving 8 bases between them. CDR3 residues: CASSLGTANEQFF. The CDR3 coding sequence is TGTGCCAGCAGCTTAGGAACAGCGAATGAGCAGTTCTTC.

This clonotype has at least ten counts. The J gene is TRBJ2-3, the V gene TRBV29-1; TRBD1 matches at 10 bases. V dropped 5 bases and J dropped 4; count of bases not matched to a gene: 6. This CDR3 has 14 amino acids. CDR1 is SQVTM and CDR2 is ANQGSEA in the germline V gene. This CDR3 reads CSVLGGTGADTQYF. CDR3 nucleotide sequence: TGCAGCGTTCTGGGCGGGACAGGGGCAGATACGCAGTATTTT.

This clonotype was seen more than once but under ten times. The V gene is TRBV5-1, the J gene TRBJ2-3; D remains ambiguous. The length of the CDR3 is 14 residues. With 0 bases removed from V and 6 bases from J, the gap between germline ends came to 11 bases. CDR1 is SGHRS and CDR2 is YFSETQ in the germline V gene. The CDR3 here is CASSLGAETDTQYF. CDR3 DNA: TGCGCCAGCAGCTTGGGAGCAGAGACGGATACGCAGTATTTT.

This clonotype was picked up a small number of times. The chain is built from TRBV12-3 or TRBV12-4 and TRBJ2-2; 9 nucleotides agree with TRBD1. The V and J ends lost 7 bases and 4 bases, in that order; junction bases with no gene match: 10. CDR3 length: 16 residues. CDR3 sequence: CASNTLGQGGTGELFF. The CDR3 DNA sequence: TGTGCCAGCAATACCCTGGGACAGGGAGGCACCGGGGAGCTGTTTTTT.

This clonotype was counted a few times. The gene calls are TRBV20-1 and TRBJ1-1, with TRBD1 matching 8 bases. Germline V gene sequence: CDR1 DFQATT, CDR2 SNEGSKA (reference sequence). The V gene end was trimmed by 2 bases and the J gene end by 6 bases; junction bases not matched to a gene: 14. CDR3 length: 16 amino acids. CDR3 sequence (DNA): TGCAGTGCTAGATCTCCAGGGGGCGCGGGGTCTGCTGAAGCTTTCTTT. Protein: CSARSPGGAGSAEAFF.

This clonotype was seen ten or more times. This chain joins TRBV24-1 and TRBJ2-1; 7 bases are shared with TRBD1. J was trimmed by 6 bases and V by 6 bases; bases with no gene match: 4. This CDR3 has 13 amino acids. CDR1 and CDR2 from the germline V gene are KGHDR and SFDVKD. The CDR3 sequence is CATSQQGTNEQFF. CDR3 nucleotide sequence: TGTGCCACCAGTCAACAGGGGACCAATGAGCAGTTCTTC.

This clonotype was found a few times. The CDR3 DNA reads as TGTGCCAGTAGGACCAAGAGGGGCACCGGGGAGCTGTTTTTT. Its translation is CASRTKRGTGELFF. The chain combines TRBV19 with TRBJ2-2, with D perhaps matching TRBD1 or TRBD2 (5 bases each). Between the trimmed V and J ends, which lost 6 bases and 4 bases, there was a span of 12 bases. Germline V gene sequence: CDR1 LNHDA, CDR2 SQIVND (reference sequence). The CDR3 has 14 residues.

This clonotype was seen at least ten times. The chain uses TRBV5-1 and TRBJ1-1; TRBD1 aligns across 7 bases. Germline CDR1 and CDR2: SGHRS and YFSETQ. This CDR3 has 15 amino acids. Trimming took 3 bases from V and 0 from J; bases not matched to a gene: 5. CDR3 in DNA: TGCGCCAGCAGCTACCAGACAGGGATGAACACTGAAGCTTTCTTT. This encodes CASSYQTGMNTEAFF. Looking up the rest from reference TRBV5-1 and TRBJ1-1 gives the full variable domain: KAGVTQTPRYLIKTRGQQVTLSCSPISGHRSVSWYQQTPGQGLQFLFEYFSETQRNKGNFPGRFSGRQFSNSRSEMNVSTLELGDSALYLCASSYQTGMNTEAFFGQGTRLTVV.

The rearrangement links TRBV12-3 or TRBV12-4 to TRBJ2-5; 7 bases are shared with TRBD2. V gave up 2 bases and J gave up 5 bases; unmatched junction bases: 11. The CDR3 has 16 amino acids. The CDR3 DNA reads TGTGCCAGCAGTTTAATGGGGGGGATCGTCGGGGAGACCCAGTACTTC. The encoded protein is CASSLMGGIVGETQYF.

The chain links TRBV9 to TRBJ1-2; no definite D call. Trimming shortened V by 4 bases and J by 3 bases, and 13 bases separated the two germline ends. CDR1 and CDR2 from the germline V gene are SGDLS and YYNGEE. The CDR3 runs 14 residues. The CDR3 DNA reads TGTGCCAGCAGCCCAGGTGCCGGGGACTATGGCTACACCTTC. This codes for CASSPGAGDYGYTF. The entire variable domain, with the rest obtained from reference TRBV9 and TRBJ1-2, is as follows: DSGVTQTPKHLITATGQRVTLRCSPRSGDLSVYWYQQSLDQGLQFLIQYYNGEERAKGNILERFSAQQFPDLHSELNLSSLELGDSALYFCASSPGAGDYGYTFGSGTRLTVV.

V and J are TRBV6-2 or TRBV6-3 and TRBJ2-6; D unresolved. This CDR3 spans 15 amino acids. Between the trimmed V and J ends, which lost 5 bases and 0 bases, there was a span of 8 bases. The germline V gene has CDR1 MNHEY and CDR2 SVGEGT. CDR3 in amino acids: CASSTPNSGANVLTF. As DNA, the CDR3 is TGTGCCAGCAGTACCCCTAACTCTGGGGCCAACGTCCTGACTTTC.

This clonotype was counted a few times. This chain uses TRBV7-2 with TRBJ1-1; 7 nucleotides agree with TRBD1. The CDR3 has 14 residues. Looked up from germline, CDR1 is SGHTA and CDR2 is FQGNSA. V lost 5 bases, J lost 4 bases, and 7 bases stayed unmatched. The CDR3 loop is CASSTGQARTEAFF. CDR3 nucleotides: TGTGCCAGCAGCACCGGACAGGCGCGCACTGAAGCTTTCTTT.

The rearrangement joins TRBV28 to TRBJ2-4; 11 bases fit TRBD2. The junction had 4 bases not matched to a gene; V was cut back by 7 bases and J by 8 bases. The CDR3 contains 13 residues. Germline V gene data show CDR1 as MDHEN and CDR2 as SYDVKM. CDR3 sequence reads: CASTLAGGDIQYF. As DNA, the CDR3 is TGTGCCAGCACTCTAGCGGGGGGTGACATTCAGTACTTC.

This clonotype was observed a handful of times. V is TRBV7-9 and J is TRBJ2-3, with D tentatively TRBD1 (5 bases). The germline CDR1 and CDR2 sequences are SEHNR and FQNEAQ (reference sequence). The CDR3 runs to 15 residues. Trimming cost V 2 bases and J 5 bases, with 14 bases left between them. The CDR3 sequence: CASSLQGPGGDTQYF. DNA of the CDR3: TGTGCCAGCAGCTTACAGGGCCCGGGCGGAGATACGCAGTATTTT. Full variable domain (outside the CDR3, taken from reference TRBV7-9 and TRBJ2-3): DTGVSQNPRHKITKRGQNVTFRCDPISEHNRLYWYRQTLGQGPEFLTYFQNEAQLEKSRLLSDRFSAERPKGSFSTLEIQRTEQGDSAMYLCASSLQGPGGDTQYFGPGTRLTVL.

This clonotype was counted a few times. The rearrangement uses TRBV7-2 and TRBJ1-5, with D possibly matching TRBD1 (5 bases). Between the trimmed V and J ends, which lost 2 bases and 11 bases, there was a span of 16 bases. The CDR3 extends over 14 amino acids. Germline V lookup: CDR1 SGHTA, CDR2 FQGNSA. The CDR3, as DNA: TGTGCCAGCAGCTTAATGGGTTTTGGGGCGGCCCAGCATTTT. Encoded protein: CASSLMGFGAAQHF.

The rearrangement links TRBV6-5 to TRBJ2-7; 7 bases map to TRBD2. CDR1 is MNHEY, CDR2 SVGAGI, per germline. V gave up 4 bases and J gave up 2 bases; unmatched junction bases: 8. CDR3 length: 15 amino acids. Here the CDR3 DNA reads TGTGCCAGCAGTTTTATGGCGGGAGTTACCTACGAGCAGTACTTC. Protein product: CASSFMAGVTYEQYF.

This clonotype was detected ten times or more. The chain links TRBV5-5 to TRBJ1-5, with no clear D. CDR3 size: 12 residues. Germline values: CDR1 SGHKS, CDR2 YYEKEE (reference sequence). V gave up 0 bases and J gave up 9 bases, with 7 bases separating them. The CDR3, as DNA: TGTGCCAGCAGCTTGGCTGGCCTGCCCCAGCATTTT. Protein sequence: CASSLAGLPQHF.